These 3 T cell receptor beta chains share one sample of origin, sequenced in a study of tumor and adjacent non-tumor tissue in lung cancer. TCRbeta libraries were built with three rounds of nested PCR, modified from ARM-PCR. TCRdb fed the multiplex PCR reads into MiXCR, producing one record per CDR3 protein. This sample yields tens of thousands of distinct CDR3 sequences, of which more than 75% are seen a single time; more than 40% belongs to the top ten. RNA was extracted from bulk tissue without any cell sorting. The normal lung tissue was taken more than 3 cm from the tumor edge. Sequencing was performed on distant non-tumor lung tissue. Receptors were obtained from a man between 60 and 70 years old with non-small cell lung cancer.

This clonotype was counted a few times. The junction shows a germline mismatch at one end, possibly a read error. The chain joins TRBV4-2 to TRBJ1-5; no reliable D call. The CDR3 spans 15 residues. The germline gives CDR1 LGHNA, CDR2 YNFKEQ. CDR3 nucleotide sequence: TGTGCCAGCTGCCAGACCGGAACGGGCAAGCAGCCCCAGCATTTT. Amino acids: CASCQTGTGKQPQHF.

In this sample, this clonotype turned up a few times. This chain connects TRBV10-2 to TRBJ2-1; 11 bases line up with TRBD2. This CDR3 has 18 amino acids. V lost 9 bases and J lost 8; bases outside the gene matches: 21. Germline V CDR1 and CDR2: WSHSY, SAAADI. The CDR3: CASSAQEIAGGLRDEQFF. The CDR3, as DNA: TGCGCCAGTAGCGCCCAGGAGATAGCGGGAGGGCTTAGAGATGAGCAGTTCTTC.

Of note for this clonotype: A junction end diverges from the germline sequence, so it may reflect a read error. This chain links TRBV6-1 with TRBJ2-7; 7 positions match TRBD1. CDR1 MNHNS and CDR2 SASEGT come from the germline V gene. The CDR3 loop spans 18 amino acids. CDR3: CTSSNEPGQRLSSYEQYF. As DNA, the CDR3 is TGTACCAGTAGTAACGAACCGGGACAGCGGCTAAGCTCCTACGAGCAGTACTTC.